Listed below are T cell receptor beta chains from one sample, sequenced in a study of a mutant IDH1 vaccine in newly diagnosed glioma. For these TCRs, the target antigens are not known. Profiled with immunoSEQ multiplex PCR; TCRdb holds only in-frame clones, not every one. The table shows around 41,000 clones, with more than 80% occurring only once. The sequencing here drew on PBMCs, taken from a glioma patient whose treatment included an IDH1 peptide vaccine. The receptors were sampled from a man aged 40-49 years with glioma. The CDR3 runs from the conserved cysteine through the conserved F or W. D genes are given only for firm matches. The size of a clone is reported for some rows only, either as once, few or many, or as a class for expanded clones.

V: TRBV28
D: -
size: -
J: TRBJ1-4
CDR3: CASTTWPPLSGTHQEKLFF
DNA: TGTGCCAGCACCACTTGGCCCCCTCTCAGTGGGACCCATCAGGAAAAACTGTTTTTT

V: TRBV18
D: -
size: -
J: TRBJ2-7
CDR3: CASSHASGEQYF
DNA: TGTGCCAGCTCACACGCCTCGGGCGAGCAGTACTTC

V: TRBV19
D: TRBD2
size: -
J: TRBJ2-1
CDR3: CASTLGPRGSSYNEQFF
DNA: TGTGCCAGTACCTTAGGCCCCCGCGGGAGTTCCTACAATGAGCAGTTCTTC

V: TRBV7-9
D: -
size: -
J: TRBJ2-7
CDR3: CASSSRDLTPNEQYF
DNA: TGTGCCAGCAGCTCCCGGGACCTCACCCCCAACGAGCAGTACTTC

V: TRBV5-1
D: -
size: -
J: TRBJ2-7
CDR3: CASSPQAGTYEQYF
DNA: TGCGCCAGCAGCCCTCAAGCGGGTACCTACGAGCAGTACTTC

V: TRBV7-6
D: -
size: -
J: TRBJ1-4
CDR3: CASSLTPGSDEKLFF
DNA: TGTGCCAGCAGCCTTACGCCCGGAAGTGATGAAAAACTGTTTTTT

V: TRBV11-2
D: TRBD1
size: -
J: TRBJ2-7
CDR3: CASSLGTGGFLPPYEQYF
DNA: TGTGCCAGCAGCTTAGGGACAGGGGGTTTTCTACCCCCCTACGAGCAGTACTTC

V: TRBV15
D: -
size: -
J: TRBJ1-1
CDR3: CATSSKGSFGLNTEAFF
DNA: TGTGCCACCAGCAGTAAAGGCAGTTTTGGGCTGAACACTGAAGCTTTCTTT

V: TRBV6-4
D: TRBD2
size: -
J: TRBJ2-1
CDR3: CASRVDSGSPPYNEQFF
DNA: TGTGCCAGCAGGGTTGATAGCGGGAGCCCCCCCTACAATGAGCAGTTCTTC

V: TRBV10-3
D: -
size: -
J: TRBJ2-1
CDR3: CATRKGGMNNNEQFF
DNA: TGTGCCACGCGCAAGGGGGGCATGAACAACAATGAGCAGTTCTTC

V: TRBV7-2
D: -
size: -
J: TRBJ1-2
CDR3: CASSLEWRGTDGYTF
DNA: TGTGCCAGCAGCTTAGAGTGGCGGGGGACGGATGGCTACACCTTC

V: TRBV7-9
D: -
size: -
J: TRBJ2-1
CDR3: CASSTTRPPSYNEQFF
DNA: TGTGCCAGCAGCACCACTAGGCCCCCATCCTACAATGAGCAGTTCTTC

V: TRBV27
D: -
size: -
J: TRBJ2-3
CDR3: CASSLGGRTDTQYF
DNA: TGTGCCAGCAGTTTAGGGGGAAGAACAGATACGCAGTATTTT

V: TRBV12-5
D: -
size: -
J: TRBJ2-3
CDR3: CASAGDSYTQYF
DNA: TGTGCTAGTGCCGGGGACTCCTATACGCAGTATTTT

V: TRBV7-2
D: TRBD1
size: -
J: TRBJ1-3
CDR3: CASSPPGGYSGNTIYF
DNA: TGTGCCAGCAGCCCCCCAGGGGGGTACTCTGGAAACACCATATATTTT

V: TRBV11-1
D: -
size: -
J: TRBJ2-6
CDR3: CASSLEGLGANVLTF
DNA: TGTGCCAGCAGCTTAGAGGGTCTTGGGGCCAACGTCCTGACTTTC

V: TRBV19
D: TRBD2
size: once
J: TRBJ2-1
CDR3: CASSTYSGGAHNEQFF
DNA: TGTGCCAGTAGTACCTATAGCGGGGGGGCACACAATGAGCAGTTCTTC

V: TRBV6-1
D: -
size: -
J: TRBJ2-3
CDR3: CASRFSESTDTQYF
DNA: TGTGCCAGCAGATTCAGCGAGAGCACAGATACGCAGTATTTT

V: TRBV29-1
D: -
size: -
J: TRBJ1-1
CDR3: CSVENSGGTEAFF
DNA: TGCAGCGTTGAGAATTCCGGGGGCACTGAAGCTTTCTTT

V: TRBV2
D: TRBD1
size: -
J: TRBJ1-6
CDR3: CASRTGQGNSPLHF
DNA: TGTGCCAGCAGAACGGGACAGGGGAATTCACCCCTCCACTTT

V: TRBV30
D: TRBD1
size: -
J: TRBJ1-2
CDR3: CAWTTGEGNGYTF
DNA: TGTGCCTGGACCACAGGGGAGGGAAATGGCTACACCTTC

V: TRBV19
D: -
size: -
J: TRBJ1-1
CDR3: CASSIDKRLLNTEAFF
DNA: TGTGCCAGTAGTATAGATAAGAGACTTTTGAACACTGAAGCTTTCTTT

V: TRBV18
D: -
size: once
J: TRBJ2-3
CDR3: CASSPGQRSTDTQYF
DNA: TGTGCCAGCTCACCGGGACAACGAAGCACAGATACGCAGTATTTT

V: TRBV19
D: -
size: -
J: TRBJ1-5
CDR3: CASSPSGAVQPQHF
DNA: TGTGCCAGTAGTCCATCAGGGGCAGTTCAGCCCCAGCATTTT

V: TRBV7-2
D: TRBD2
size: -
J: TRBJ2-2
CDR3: CASSYTGAGARTGELFF
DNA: TGTGCCAGCAGCTACACTGGAGCGGGAGCACGAACCGGGGAGCTGTTTTTT

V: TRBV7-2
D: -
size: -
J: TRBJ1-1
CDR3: CASSWGLMNTEAFF
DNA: TGTGCCAGCAGTTGGGGACTTATGAACACTGAAGCTTTCTTT

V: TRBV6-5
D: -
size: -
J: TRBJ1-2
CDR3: CASRRAGGYTF
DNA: TGTGCCAGCAGACGGGCCGGTGGCTACACCTTC

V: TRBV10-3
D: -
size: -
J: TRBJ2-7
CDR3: CAISEAKGKRAYEQYF
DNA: TGTGCCATCAGTGAGGCCAAGGGCAAGCGGGCCTACGAGCAGTACTTC

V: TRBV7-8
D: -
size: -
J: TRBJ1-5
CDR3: CASSLGKSYQPQHF
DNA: TGTGCCAGCAGCTTAGGTAAAAGTTATCAGCCCCAGCATTTT

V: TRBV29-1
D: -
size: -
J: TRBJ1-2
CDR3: CSVEERSLYGYTF
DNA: TGCAGCGTTGAAGAGAGGAGCCTTTATGGCTACACCTTC

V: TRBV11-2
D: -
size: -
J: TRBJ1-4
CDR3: CASSRRATNEKLFF
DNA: TGTGCCAGCAGTAGGAGAGCAACTAATGAAAAACTGTTTTTT

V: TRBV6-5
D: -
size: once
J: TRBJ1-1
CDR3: CASSYSMEQNTEAFF
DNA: TGTGCCAGCAGTTACTCGATGGAGCAGAACACTGAAGCTTTCTTT

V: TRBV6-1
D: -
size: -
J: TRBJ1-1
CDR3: CASSARRDTEAFF
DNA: TGTGCCAGCAGTGCGAGGAGGGACACTGAAGCTTTCTTT

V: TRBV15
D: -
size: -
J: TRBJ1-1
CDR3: CATSRDYRASTEAFF
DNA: TGTGCCACCAGCAGAGATTACAGGGCATCAACTGAAGCTTTCTTT

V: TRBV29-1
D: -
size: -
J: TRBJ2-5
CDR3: CSVDAETQYF
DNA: TGCAGCGTTGATGCGGAGACCCAGTACTTC

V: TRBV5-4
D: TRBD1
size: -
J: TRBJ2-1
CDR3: CASSFPPQGAGNEQFF
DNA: TGTGCCAGCAGCTTCCCCCCACAGGGGGCAGGCAATGAGCAGTTCTTC

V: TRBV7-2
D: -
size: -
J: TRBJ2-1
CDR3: CASSSRRGLAQFF
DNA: TGTGCCAGCAGCTCCCGTCGTGGGCTAGCTCAGTTCTTC

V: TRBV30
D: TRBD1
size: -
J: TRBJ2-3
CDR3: CARQGGRWDTQYF
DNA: TGTGCCCGCCAAGGGGGCAGGTGGGATACGCAGTATTTT

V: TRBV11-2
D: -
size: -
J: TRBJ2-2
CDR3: CASSRDRMTGELFF
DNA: TGTGCCAGCAGCAGAGACAGGATGACCGGGGAGCTGTTTTTT

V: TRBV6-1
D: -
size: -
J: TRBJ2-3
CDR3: CATTSTDTQYF
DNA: TGTGCCACCACAAGCACAGATACGCAGTATTTT

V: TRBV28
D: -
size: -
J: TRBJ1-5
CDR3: CASQGPLNQPQHF
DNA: TGTGCCAGCCAGGGTCCCCTAAATCAGCCCCAGCATTTT

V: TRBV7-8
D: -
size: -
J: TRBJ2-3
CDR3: CASSVDRAGTDTQYF
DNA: TGTGCCAGCAGCGTAGATCGGGCGGGCACAGATACGCAGTATTTT

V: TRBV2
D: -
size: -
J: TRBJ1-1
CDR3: CASSPTSGNTEAFF
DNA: TGTGCCAGCAGCCCCACGTCGGGGAACACTGAAGCTTTCTTT

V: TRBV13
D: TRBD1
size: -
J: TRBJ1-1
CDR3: CASSLNSRLGRGLTEAFF
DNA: TGTGCCAGCAGCTTGAACTCTAGACTAGGTAGGGGGCTCACTGAAGCTTTCTTT

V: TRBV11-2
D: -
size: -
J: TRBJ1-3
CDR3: CASSLGSSGNTIYF
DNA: TGTGCCAGCAGCTTAGGGAGCTCTGGAAACACCATATATTTT

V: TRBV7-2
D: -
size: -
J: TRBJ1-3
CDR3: CASRGDGNTIYF
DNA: TGTGCCAGCAGGGGGGATGGAAACACCATATATTTT

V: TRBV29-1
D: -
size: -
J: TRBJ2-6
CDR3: CSVLTAAGANVLTF
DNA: TGCAGCGTTTTAACAGCAGCTGGGGCCAACGTCCTGACTTTC

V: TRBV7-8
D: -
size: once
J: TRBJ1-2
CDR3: CASSLMRQTNYGYTF
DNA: TGTGCCAGCAGCTTAATGCGGCAGACTAACTATGGCTACACCTTC

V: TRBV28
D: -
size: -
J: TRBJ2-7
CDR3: CASTKRYEQYF
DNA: TGTGCCAGCACTAAACGCTACGAGCAGTACTTC

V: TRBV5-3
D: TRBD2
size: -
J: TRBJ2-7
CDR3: CARSWTWTSGVPYEQYF
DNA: TGTGCCAGAAGCTGGACCTGGACTAGCGGCGTACCCTACGAGCAGTACTTC

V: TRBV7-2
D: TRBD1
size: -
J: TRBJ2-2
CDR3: CASSRVRDRGTGELFF
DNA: TGTGCCAGCAGCCGCGTCCGGGACAGGGGAACCGGGGAGCTGTTTTTT

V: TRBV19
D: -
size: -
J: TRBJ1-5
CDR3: CASAPTVSIKPQHF
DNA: TGTGCCAGTGCACCGACGGTTTCGATTAAGCCCCAGCATTTT

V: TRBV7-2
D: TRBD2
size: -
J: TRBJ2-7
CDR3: CASSLRAGGWDEQYF
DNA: TGTGCCAGCAGCTTGAGAGCGGGAGGGTGGGACGAGCAGTACTTC

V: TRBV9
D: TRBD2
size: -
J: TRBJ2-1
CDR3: CASSVVGTSGRNEQFF
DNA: TGTGCCAGCAGCGTAGTTGGGACTAGCGGACGCAATGAGCAGTTCTTC

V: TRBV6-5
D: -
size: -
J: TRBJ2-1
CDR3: CASRRPNGWDNEQFF
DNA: TGTGCCAGCAGACGGCCCAATGGATGGGACAATGAGCAGTTCTTC

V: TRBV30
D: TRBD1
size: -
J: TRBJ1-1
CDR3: CAWGTGGNTEAFF
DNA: TGTGCCTGGGGGACAGGGGGGAACACTGAAGCTTTCTTT